This T cell receptor (beta chain) was found in a study of blood T cells in healthy people across ages. Total RNA extracted from each sample amounted to at least 6 micrograms. Worth noting for this clonotype: Its antigen is unidentified.

Using a J-beta primer mix together with a sample-barcoded 5' primer, a second PCR was run for roughly 6 to 12 cycles. Paired-end reads containing CDR3 totaled no fewer than 3 million for each sample. TCRdb re-analysed the 5' RACE reads in MiXCR, keeping a single row per CDR3 protein. The sample lists around 620,000 distinct CDR3 sequences; roughly a quarter were seen once. Points from the study as a whole: A strong correlation was seen between TCR beta diversity and naive T cell percentage. A roughly linear fall in TCR beta diversity per million T cells was seen with increasing age.

The CDR3 length is 15 residues. Per the germline V gene, CDR1 is SGHRS and CDR2 is YFSETQ. V was trimmed by 6 bases and J by 4 bases, leaving 18 bases between them. Sequencing was done on a sample of blood. This chain uses TRBV5-1 with TRBJ2-3; D might be TRBD1 or TRBD2, each matching 7 bases. This sequence was found in a woman in her seventies in good health. CDR3 coding DNA: TGCGCCAGCACTCCTACCCAGGGGGGGGCAGATACGCAGTATTTT. Protein product: CASTPTQGGADTQYF.